This section outlines one T cell receptor (beta chain) sequence together with its context. Antigen: not known. These data are taken from a study of T cell responses to AZD1222 COVID-19 vaccine. About the study: Second-dose groups at about 4 or about 12 weeks were pooled. Study-wide results and caveats: Spike-spanning, vaccine-associated CD4 TCRs were dominant at 160-218 and 743-854.

Repertoires were generated with immunoSEQ multiplex PCR, while TCRdb's copy carries only in-frame clones and drops some. The table includes 110,000 to 150,000 clones, more than 85% detected once. The length of the CDR3 is 17 residues. Germline V gene sequence: CDR1 MGHDK, CDR2 SYGVNS. V lost 3 bases to trimming and J lost 5 bases; unmatched junction nucleotides: 8. The specimen was peripheral blood, collected on day 0 of AZD1222 vaccination. The receptor's source is an adult in good health. This sequence joins TRBV25-1 and TRBJ2-2; 11 bases map to TRBD2. The CDR3 sequence: CASSDYGTSGGTGELFF. For the CDR3, the DNA is TGTGCCAGCAGTGACTACGGGACTAGCGGCGGAACCGGGGAGCTGTTTTTT.